One TCR beta chain is described in this entry. This sample was taken from a study of blood T cell repertoires in COVID-19. Clones were sequenced by immunoSEQ multiplex PCR, and TCRdb holds only the in-frame ones, with some missing. The repertoire has about 140,000 clones, approximately 80% of them found once; the top ten carry about 1.4%. CDR1 is SGHNT and CDR2 is YYREEE in the germline V gene (reference sequence). With 7 bases removed from V and 9 bases from J, the gap between germline ends came to 17 bases. The CDR3 is 14 amino acids. The chain couples TRBV5-4 to TRBJ1-6; D unresolved. The clonotype originates from a human donor in a cohort sampled during active COVID-19. Material: peripheral blood. CDR3 region: CASHIDPGSSPLHF. The CDR3 DNA reads as TGTGCCAGCCACATAGACCCAGGCAGTTCACCCCTCCACTTT.